This passage covers 6 T cell receptor beta chains from one sample sequenced in a study of cytomegalovirus exposure and HLA in healthy donors. The protocol was immunoSEQ multiplex PCR, while the TCRdb copy is restricted to in-frame clones and leaves out a portion. The repertoire has some 84,000 clones, approximately 91% of them found once; the top ten carry 2% to 2.5%. The sequencing sample was made of PBMCs. The receptors here all came from a man aged 25-40 years in good health and CMV-seronegative.

This clone appeared a few times. The rearrangement links TRBV10-3 to TRBJ1-2; TRBD1 matches at 8 bases. The CDR3 totals 16 residues. Germline lookup yields CDR1 ENHRY and CDR2 SYGVKD. V lost 6 bases to trimming and J lost 4 bases; unmatched junction nucleotides: 13. The DNA of the CDR3 is TGTGCCATCAGACAAGGACAGGGAAATACCCGCTATGGCTACACCTTC. As protein: CAIRQGQGNTRYGYTF.

The chain's CDR3 is CASSESGGATGELFF. The CDR3 region has the DNA TGCGCCAGCAGCGAGAGCGGGGGGGCAACCGGGGAGCTGTTTTTT. The J gene is TRBJ2-2, the V gene TRBV4-1; 10 positions agree with TRBD2. This CDR3 contains 15 residues. V shed 5 bases, J shed 5 bases, and the junction held 5 bases outside the gene matches. Germline loops: CDR1 MGHRA, CDR2 YSYEKL.

The chain is built from TRBV28 and TRBJ1-1; 8 bases agree with TRBD1. With 4 bases clipped from V and 0 bases from J, the junction kept 10 bases outside the gene matches. Germline assignment: CDR1 MDHEN and CDR2 SYDVKM. CDR3 length: 17 amino acids. The DNA for the CDR3 is TGTGCCAGCAGTTCGCGGACAGGGTTAATGGTGAACACTGAAGCTTTCTTT. Its translation is CASSSRTGLMVNTEAFF.

The rearrangement joins TRBV19 to TRBJ2-2; no clear D gene. V gave up 3 bases and J gave up 2 bases, with 7 bases separating them. The germline CDR1 and CDR2 sequences are LNHDA and SQIVND (reference sequence). The length of the CDR3 is 14 residues. CDR3 in amino acids: CASSIQRNTGELFF. The CDR3 DNA sequence: TGTGCCAGTAGTATTCAGCGAAACACCGGGGAGCTGTTTTTT.

The chain links TRBV28 to TRBJ2-7; 9 nucleotides match TRBD1. The length of the CDR3 is 14 residues. V shed 2 bases and J 3 bases; nucleotides not matched to a gene: 2. Germline CDR1 reads MDHEN; CDR2 reads SYDVKM. The CDR3 loop reads CASSLGTGIYEQYF. The DNA for the CDR3 is TGTGCCAGCAGTTTAGGGACAGGGATCTACGAGCAGTACTTC.

The chain combines TRBV5-1 with TRBJ1-1, with D unresolved. CDR3 length: 16 amino acids. Germline assignment: CDR1 SGHRS and CDR2 YFSETQ. The ends were cut back, 3 bases at V and 0 bases at J, with 15 bases in the middle. The CDR3 coding sequence is TGCGCCAGCAGCTCCCGAGGAAGAAATTTGAACACTGAAGCTTTCTTT. It yields the protein CASSSRGRNLNTEAFF.